The T cell receptor beta chain described here comes from a study of CD8+ T cells in alopecia areata. Concerning this clone itself: Its antigen is not identified.

With 1 base removed from V and 6 bases from J, the gap between germline ends came to 6 bases. Germline CDR1 reads SGHAT; CDR2 reads FQNNGV. CDR3 length: 12 residues. The study, taken as a whole, reports: Scalp clonality, together with expanded CD8+ clones among the top 100, fell significantly with tofacitinib. Higher clonality and more expanded CD8+ clones appeared in lesional than normal scalp. TCRs were shared less clearly across patients than in mice, possibly for HLA-related reasons.

The sample's treatment: oral pan-JAK inhibitor, 5-10 mg twice daily. Once RNA had been extracted, it was reverse transcribed into cDNA to act as the sequencing template. Measured with immunoSEQ multiplex PCR; TCRdb has only the in-frame clones, and not every one. Seen here are approximately 45,000 clones, 65% observed once, and the top ten hold about a fifth. The V gene is TRBV11-2, the J gene TRBJ1-1, with D unclear. This material consisted of CD8+ T cells sorted from blood, taken at week 4, from a patient treated with tofacitinib. The sequence was obtained from a human donor with alopecia areata. The CDR3 DNA is TGTGCCAGCAGCTTAGGGCATGCTGAAGCTTTCTTT. This encodes CASSLGHAEAFF.